This TCR beta chain is from a study of T-cell reconstitution after alpha-beta-depleted transplantation in children. A TCRbeta library incorporating unique molecular identifiers was prepared. TCRdb re-called the PCR reads with MiXCR, one entry per CDR3 protein. In the table there are around 250,000 distinct CDR3 sequences, roughly 8.2% of which are singletons. This clonotype appeared many times. Its antigen is still unknown. V lost 4 bases and J 1 base, leaving 6 bases between the germline ends. Germline V lookup: CDR1 LGHDT, CDR2 YNNKEL (reference sequence). CDR3 length: 13 residues. General study findings and limits: It was surviving recipient T cells and thymic progenitors that gave some patients high TCRbeta diversity at day 60. A year had passed since transplant, and T-cell counts and diversity by then came mostly from newly produced T cells. Alpha-beta T cells about two months after transplant reportedly derived from several hundred expanded graft clones.

This receptor was identified in a male patient between 10 and 17 years old who had a stem cell transplant for acute lymphoblastic leukemia, so the T cells may come from the graft donor. Sequencing used PBMCs, mostly from graft donor cells, obtained 180 days after TCRalphabeta/CD19-depleted stem cell transplant. This chain links TRBV3-1 with TRBJ2-3; D is undetermined. In nucleotides, the CDR3 is TGTGCCAGCAGCCTACATGGCACAGATACGCAGTATTTT. Translation: CASSLHGTDTQYF.